The 29 T cell receptor beta chains below were found in one sample sequenced in a study of OX40 agonist ivuxolimab in advanced cancers. Some clones are missing from TCRdb's copy, which holds only in-frame ones; the method was immunoSEQ multiplex PCR. The sample contains fewer than 50,000 clones, about four fifths of which appear only once. Specimen: CD4+ or CD8+ T cells sorted from blood, collected in a trial of the OX40 agonist ivuxolimab. Receptors originate from an adult with an advanced solid tumor such as melanoma, head and neck, liver or kidney cancer.

This clone turned up a few times. This chain uses TRBV6-1 with TRBJ1-2; D unclear. V was shortened by 0 bases and J by 4 bases, with 6 bases between the two germline ends. Germline V gene data show CDR1 as MNHNS and CDR2 as SASEGT. This CDR3 contains 13 residues. CDR3 amino acids: CASSEAKPYGYTF. The CDR3 DNA is TGTGCCAGCAGTGAAGCGAAACCCTATGGCTACACCTTC.

The chain joins TRBV7-9 to TRBJ2-1; D perhaps matches TRBD2 (5 bases). Trimming took 5 bases from V and 10 from J, leaving 15 bases between them. The CDR3 loop spans 13 amino acids. CDR1 is SEHNR, CDR2 FQNEAQ, per germline (reference sequence). The CDR3 coding sequence is TGTGCCAGCAGCAGACCTCCTAGCACAGAGCAGTTCTTC. Its protein product is CASSRPPSTEQFF.

The genes are TRBV7-9 and TRBJ2-5; the D gene could be TRBD1 or TRBD2 (5 bases each). The V end lost 5 bases, the J end lost 4 bases, and 20 bases lay between the germline ends. There are 16 residues in the CDR3. Germline CDR1 is SEHNR and CDR2 is FQNEAQ (reference sequence). CDR3 in amino acids: CASSGKVEGSGETQYF. The CDR3 bases are TGTGCCAGCAGCGGGAAGGTCGAGGGGAGTGGAGAGACCCAGTACTTC.

This clone appeared a single time. The V gene is TRBV7-2, the J gene TRBJ1-3, with D possibly TRBD1 on 6 matching bases. The CDR3 has 14 amino acids. Germline V gives CDR1 SGHTA, CDR2 FQGNSA. The germline V and J ends were trimmed by 1 base and 2 bases, with 6 bases remaining between them. CDR3 sequence reads: CASSLGGPGNTIYF. The CDR3 nucleotides are TGTGCCAGCAGCTTAGGGGGGCCTGGAAACACCATATATTTT.

This chain uses TRBV9 with TRBJ1-1; D call uncertain. V was shortened by 0 bases and J by 7 bases, with 16 bases between the two germline ends. Germline loops: CDR1 SGDLS, CDR2 YYNGEE. This CDR3 has 15 residues. CDR3 loop: CASSVDLETLSEAFF. Written as DNA, the CDR3 is TGTGCCAGCAGCGTAGATTTGGAAACTTTGAGTGAAGCTTTCTTT.

The gene calls are TRBV25-1 and TRBJ2-7; tentatively, D is TRBD2 (7 bases). The CDR3 covers 15 residues. Per the germline V gene, CDR1 is MGHDK and CDR2 is SYGVNS. The V end lost 4 bases, the J end lost 3 bases, and 16 bases lay between the germline ends. The CDR3 nucleotides read TGTGCCAGCAGTGGGGGGGGGCGTTCAATCTACGAGCAGTACTTC. Residues: CASSGGGRSIYEQYF.

This clone is labeled medium-sized. The chain has TRBV4-1 and TRBJ2-1; D unclear. Germline-derived CDR1 and CDR2 are MGHRA and YSYEKL. The CDR3 loop spans 13 amino acids. V gave up 1 base and J gave up 8 bases, with 9 bases separating them. CDR3 nucleotide sequence: TGCGCCAGCAGCCAAGTTACATTCTATGAGCAGTTCTTC. Protein product: CASSQVTFYEQFF.

The chain has TRBV5-4 and TRBJ2-3; D may be TRBD1 or TRBD2 (5 bases each). The V and J ends lost 0 bases and 1 base respectively, with 12 bases between them. CDR1 and CDR2 (germline): SGHNT, YYREEE (reference sequence). The CDR3 is made up of 16 amino acids. The CDR3 nucleotides are TGTGCCAGCAGCTTGGGGGCGGTGGGGGGCACAGATACGCAGTATTTT. Its protein is CASSLGAVGGTDTQYF.

V is TRBV18 and J is TRBJ1-2; no clear D gene. Germline-derived CDR1 and CDR2 are KGHSH and LQKENI. V dropped 0 bases and J dropped 0 bases, with 2 bases sitting between them. The CDR3 runs 13 residues. The CDR3 is CASSPPANYGYTF. CDR3 sequence (DNA): TGTGCCAGCTCACCACCAGCTAACTATGGCTACACCTTC.

The chain links TRBV5-6 to TRBJ1-1, with TRBD1 identical over 11 bases. The CDR3 length is 14 residues. V gave up 3 bases and J gave up 3 bases; unmatched junction bases: 1. Germline loops: CDR1 SGHDT, CDR2 YYEEEE. CDR3 nucleotide sequence: TGTGCCAGCAGCTCGGGACAGGGGGACACTGAAGCTTTCTTT. Protein product: CASSSGQGDTEAFF.

The V gene is TRBV28, the J gene TRBJ2-1; unclear D gene. The CDR3 runs to 15 residues. The V gene's germline CDR1 is MDHEN and CDR2 SYDVKM. The V end was cut by 2 bases, the J end by 7 bases, with 15 bases between. The CDR3 loop is CASSLGDSGRNEQFF. Here the CDR3 DNA reads TGTGCCAGCAGTTTAGGGGATTCGGGTCGTAATGAGCAGTTCTTC. Full variable domain (rest looked up from reference TRBV28 and TRBJ2-1): DVKVTQSSRYLVKRTGEKVFLECVQDMDHENMFWYRQDPGLGLRLIYFSYDVKMKEKGDIPEGYSVSREKKERFSLILESASTNQTSMYLCASSLGDSGRNEQFFGPGTRLTVL.

The rearrangement joins TRBV6-6 to TRBJ1-1, with D hard to call. CDR1 is MNHNY and CDR2 is SVGAGI in the germline V gene (reference sequence). Trimming took 6 bases from V and 5 from J, leaving 16 bases between them. There are 14 residues in the CDR3. The CDR3 sequence is CASRSPGLGTEAFF. CDR3 DNA sequence: TGTGCCAGCAGGTCCCCGGGGTTAGGTACTGAAGCTTTCTTT.

V usage is TRBV9 and J usage is TRBJ1-2; D possibly corresponds to TRBD1 (6 bases). The CDR3 sequence is 14 residues long. Deletions cut 0 bases from V and 2 bases from J, with 8 bases between. The germline V gene has CDR1 SGDLS and CDR2 YYNGEE. The CDR3 DNA is TGTGCCAGCAGCGTAGACCAGGGGAACTATGGCTACACCTTC. It yields the protein CASSVDQGNYGYTF.

The gene calls are TRBV30 and TRBJ2-5, with 7 bases lining up with TRBD2. V shed 0 bases, J shed 1 base, and the junction held 5 bases outside the gene matches. Germline CDR1 and CDR2: GTSNPN and SVGIG (reference sequence). This CDR3 is built from 15 residues. For the CDR3, the DNA is TGTGCCTGGAGTGTAAACGGGAGGTCCCAAGAGACCCAGTACTTC. Amino acids: CAWSVNGRSQETQYF.

This chain uses TRBV4-1 with TRBJ2-1, with TRBD1 as a possible D gene (6 bases). CDR1 is MGHRA and CDR2 is YSYEKL in the germline V gene. The V end was cut by 4 bases, the J end by 10 bases, with 17 bases between. The CDR3 totals 14 residues. The DNA for the CDR3 is TGCGCCAGCAGCCCAACCCCTGACAGGCCAGAGCAGTTCTTC. Translated, it gives CASSPTPDRPEQFF.

V and J are TRBV11-1 and TRBJ2-7, with D unresolved. V shed 5 bases and J shed 4 bases, with 12 bases lying between them. The germline CDR1 and CDR2 sequences are SGHAT and FQDESV (reference sequence). This CDR3 is 13 amino acids long. DNA for the CDR3: TGTGCCAGCAGCCCGGACGGAAGATACGAGCAGTACTTC. It specifies CASSPDGRYEQYF. Complete variable domain (other parts from reference TRBV11-1 and TRBJ2-7): EAEVAQSPRYKITEKSQAVAFWCDPISGHATLYWYRQILGQGPELLVQFQDESVVDDSQLPKDRFSAERLKGVDSTLKIQPAELGDSAMYLCASSPDGRYEQYFGPGTRLTVT.

Only one count was recorded for this clone. The rearrangement links TRBV2 to TRBJ2-1; the D is unclear. The CDR3 totals 15 residues. Trimming removed 8 bases at V and 5 bases at J, with 19 bases between. The germline V gene has CDR1 SNHLY and CDR2 FYNNEI. The CDR3 here is CASRGGAASDNEQFF. DNA of the CDR3: TGTGCCAGCCGAGGCGGTGCCGCTTCTGACAATGAGCAGTTCTTC.

The V and J genes are TRBV5-4 and TRBJ2-4; the D is unclear. The germline V gene has CDR1 SGHNT and CDR2 YYREEE (reference sequence). This CDR3 is 15 amino acids long. The V and J ends lost 4 bases and 0 bases respectively, with 11 bases between them. The CDR3 here is CASSLGHLAKNIQYF. CDR3 bases: TGTGCCAGCAGCCTGGGCCATTTAGCCAAAAACATTCAGTACTTC.

This clone was observed a handful of times. The rearrangement uses TRBV5-1 and TRBJ2-1; 10 nucleotides match TRBD1. Germline V lookup: CDR1 SGHRS, CDR2 YFSETQ. There are 16 residues in the CDR3. V was clipped by 0 bases and J by 1 base; unmatched bases: 1. CDR3 loop: CASSLGTGGSYNEQFF. CDR3 nucleotides: TGCGCCAGCAGCTTGGGGACAGGGGGGTCCTACAATGAGCAGTTCTTC.

V gene TRBV27 combines with J gene TRBJ2-7; possible D gene TRBD1, 5 bases. The CDR3 is 12 residues long. Germline V gene lookup returns CDR1 MNHEY and CDR2 SMNVEV (reference sequence). The V gene lost 5 bases and the J gene lost 5 bases, with 10 bases spanning the gap. The CDR3 spells CASSPGSHEQYF. DNA for the CDR3: TGTGCCAGCAGTCCAGGGTCCCACGAGCAGTACTTC.

The rearrangement uses TRBV27 and TRBJ2-2, with D possibly matching TRBD2 (5 bases). Trimming stripped 5 bases from V and 2 bases from J, with 15 bases between. CDR3 length: 16 amino acids. The V gene's germline CDR1 is MNHEY and CDR2 SMNVEV (reference sequence). Written as DNA, the CDR3 is TGTGCCAGCAGTCCGAGGGTGGGAGCCAACACCGGGGAGCTGTTTTTT. This translates into CASSPRVGANTGELFF.

The chain recombines TRBV18 with TRBJ1-1, with a possible D match to TRBD1 (5 bases). Deletions cut 2 bases from V and 3 bases from J, with 7 bases between. The CDR3 contains 13 residues. Germline CDR1 KGHSH, CDR2 LQKENI. CDR3 DNA: TGTGCCAGCTCACCAGTAGGGGACACTGAAGCTTTCTTT. Protein: CASSPVGDTEAFF.

The V call is TRBV2, the J call TRBJ1-5; 8 bases agree with TRBD1. The CDR3 is made up of 14 amino acids. Germline V gene data show CDR1 as SNHLY and CDR2 as FYNNEI. Trimming at V came to 6 bases and at J to 5 bases, leaving 6 bases not matched to a gene. The CDR3 loop reads CASRAGTGYQPQHF. For the CDR3, the DNA is TGTGCCAGCAGAGCCGGGACAGGCTATCAGCCCCAGCATTTT.

V is TRBV5-1 and J is TRBJ2-5; D remains unclear. Germline CDR1 is SGHRS and CDR2 is YFSETQ. The V and J ends lost 5 bases and 2 bases respectively, with 10 bases between them. The length of the CDR3 is 13 residues. The CDR3: CASRRSTQETQYF. CDR3 sequence (DNA): TGCGCCAGCAGGAGGAGCACTCAAGAGACCCAGTACTTC.

This rearrangement joins TRBV5-1 to TRBJ2-7, with 11 positions matching TRBD2. The germline V gene has CDR1 SGHRS and CDR2 YFSETQ. This CDR3 is built from 15 residues. The trim removed 4 bases at V and 2 bases at J, leaving 5 bases unmatched. Here the CDR3 reads CASSAGTSGTYEQYF. CDR3 in DNA: TGCGCCAGCAGCGCCGGGACTAGCGGTACCTACGAGCAGTACTTC. Full variable domain (rest looked up from reference TRBV5-1 and TRBJ2-7): KAGVTQTPRYLIKTRGQQVTLSCSPISGHRSVSWYQQTPGQGLQFLFEYFSETQRNKGNFPGRFSGRQFSNSRSEMNVSTLELGDSALYLCASSAGTSGTYEQYFGPGTRLTVT.

The chain couples TRBV5-4 to TRBJ1-2, with D tentatively TRBD1 (6 bases). Germline V lookup: CDR1 SGHNT, CDR2 YYREEE (reference sequence). V lost 1 base and J 11 bases, leaving 18 bases between the germline ends. The CDR3 is 14 amino acids. CDR3 sequence: CASSLRTGNVGYTF. For the CDR3, the DNA is TGTGCCAGCAGCTTGCGAACAGGGAATGTGGGATACACCTTC.

V is TRBV2 and J is TRBJ1-2, with TRBD1 as a possible D gene (6 bases). The CDR3 loop spans 14 amino acids. V lost 9 bases and J 4 bases, leaving 18 bases between the germline ends. The V gene's germline CDR1 is SNHLY and CDR2 FYNNEI. CDR3 sequence reads: CASNSGTSAYGYTF. The CDR3 nucleotides read TGTGCCAGTAACTCCGGGACATCGGCCTATGGCTACACCTTC.

The chain carries TRBV27 and TRBJ2-7; 10 bases line up with TRBD2. The CDR3 is 15 amino acids. The germline CDR1 and CDR2 sequences are MNHEY and SMNVEV (reference sequence). The V gene end was trimmed by 3 bases and the J gene end by 2 bases; junction bases not matched to a gene: 4. This CDR3 is CASSFLAGVPYEQYF. The DNA for the CDR3 is TGTGCCAGCAGTTTTCTAGCGGGAGTACCCTACGAGCAGTACTTC.

The V call is TRBV5-1, the J call TRBJ2-5, with 8 nucleotides matching TRBD2. The V and J ends lost 2 bases and 5 bases, in that order; junction bases with no gene match: 5. Per the germline V gene, CDR1 is SGHRS and CDR2 is YFSETQ. This CDR3 has 14 amino acids. The CDR3 spells CASSFSGGMETQYF. The CDR3 DNA sequence: TGCGCCAGCAGCTTTTCGGGAGGGATGGAGACCCAGTACTTC. The complete variable domain, with remaining parts taken from reference TRBV5-1 and TRBJ2-5, reads KAGVTQTPRYLIKTRGQQVTLSCSPISGHRSVSWYQQTPGQGLQFLFEYFSETQRNKGNFPGRFSGRQFSNSRSEMNVSTLELGDSALYLCASSFSGGMETQYFGPGTRLLVL.